This passage covers 14 T cell receptor beta chains from one sample sequenced in a study of a mutant IDH1 vaccine in newly diagnosed glioma. Time point reported: week 23, last vaccination. Vaccination used 300 ug of mutant IDH1 20-mer peptide per dose, with topical imiquimod. The table came from immunoSEQ multiplex PCR; TCRdb's copy has only in-frame clones and leaves some out. The data show 70,000 to 90,000 clones, around 85% seen once. These receptors have no known antigen. The material was PBMCs, obtained from a glioma patient whose treatment included an IDH1 peptide vaccine. The receptors originated from a man aged 25-40 years with glioma. Some clones in this sample may be carry-over from other donors' samples.

The CDR3 nucleotides are TGTGCCAGCAGCTCCCCGCGGGGCACTGAAGCTTTCTTT. It specifies CASSSPRGTEAFF. The V call is TRBV5-6, the J call TRBJ1-1; D is undetermined. V was shortened by 3 bases and J by 4 bases, with 10 bases between the two germline ends. This CDR3 has 13 amino acids. Germline V lookup: CDR1 SGHDT, CDR2 YYEEEE. Variable domain in full (rest from reference TRBV5-6 and TRBJ1-1): DAGVTQSPTHLIKTRGQQVTLRCSPKSGHDTVSWYQQALGQGPQFIFQYYEEEERQRGNFPDRFSGHQFPNYSSELNVNALLLGDSALYLCASSSPRGTEAFFGQGTRLTVV.

This clone appeared many times. The chain combines TRBV4-1 with TRBJ1-3, with D possibly being TRBD1 (6 bases). V lost 2 bases and J 0 bases, leaving 14 bases between the germline ends. This CDR3 region has 17 residues. The germline CDR1 and CDR2 sequences are MGHRA and YSYEKL. CDR3 DNA: TGCGCCAGCAGCCAAATCACAGGGCCTAGCTCTGGAAACACCATATATTTT. Translating it yields CASSQITGPSSGNTIYF.

The chain is built from TRBV7-8 and TRBJ1-5; D ambiguous. Germline-derived CDR1 and CDR2 are SGHVS and FQNEAQ. CDR3 length: 13 amino acids. V dropped 5 bases and J dropped 7 bases, with 12 bases sitting between them. This CDR3 reads CASSPTFRQPQHF. The CDR3 nucleotides read TGTGCCAGCAGCCCGACGTTTAGGCAGCCCCAGCATTTT. Complete variable domain (other parts from reference TRBV7-8 and TRBJ1-5): GAGVSQSPRYKVAKRGQDVALRCDPISGHVSLFWYQQALGQGPEFLTYFQNEAQLDKSGLPSDRFFAERPEGSVSTLKIQRTQQEDSAVYLCASSPTFRQPQHFGDGTRLSIL.

This chain uses TRBV10-3 with TRBJ2-1; 11 nucleotides align to TRBD2. After removal of 11 bases from V and 8 bases from J, the junction contained 11 bases not matched to a gene. CDR1 ENHRY and CDR2 SYGVKD come from the germline V gene. The CDR3 is 14 residues long. The CDR3 spells CAVLAGGSNYEQFF. CDR3 nucleotides: TGTGCCGTCTTAGCGGGAGGGAGTAACTATGAGCAGTTCTTC.

This clone was picked up a small number of times. This chain links TRBV4-2 with TRBJ1-5; a weak D match, TRBD1 (6 bases). The germline V gene has CDR1 LGHNA and CDR2 YNFKEQ. This CDR3 is built from 14 residues. The V end lost 4 bases, the J end lost 5 bases, and 12 bases lay between the germline ends. The CDR3 DNA is TGTGCCAGCAGCCTGACAGGTGACGATCAGCCCCAGCATTTT. Translating gives CASSLTGDDQPQHF.

The chain couples TRBV6-6 to TRBJ2-1; 7 positions match TRBD2. The CDR3 covers 14 residues. Germline trimming cut 5 bases from V and 4 bases from J; bases unmatched to any gene: 5. CDR1 is MNHNY and CDR2 is SVGAGI in the germline V gene (reference sequence). CDR3: CASSLADRYNEQFF. For the CDR3, the DNA is TGTGCCAGCAGTCTAGCGGATCGTTACAATGAGCAGTTCTTC.

The genes are TRBV7-3 and TRBJ1-1; D ambiguous. Trimming left V 3 bases short and J 1 base short, with 6 bases between. The CDR3 has 13 amino acids. The V gene's germline CDR1 is SGHTA and CDR2 FQGTGA. CDR3 sequence (DNA): TGTGCCAGCAGCTTTGGAACGAACACTGAAGCTTTCTTT. It specifies CASSFGTNTEAFF.

V is TRBV5-1 and J is TRBJ2-3, with TRBD1 matching over 7 bases. Germline CDR1 is SGHRS and CDR2 is YFSETQ. With V trimmed by 4 bases and J by 6 bases, 11 bases remained unmatched. This CDR3 has 15 residues. CDR3 loop: CASSPGQSRRDTQYF. CDR3 DNA sequence: TGCGCCAGCAGCCCGGGACAGAGCCGTAGGGATACGCAGTATTTT.

The gene calls are TRBV11-2 and TRBJ2-7; possible D gene TRBD1, 6 bases. The CDR3 length is 12 residues. The germline CDR1 and CDR2 sequences are SGHAT and FQNNGV. V lost 3 bases, J lost 5 bases, and 8 bases lay in between. The CDR3 DNA follows: TGTGCCAGCAGCTTCAGGGGTCACGAGCAGTACTTC. Its translation is CASSFRGHEQYF.

This chain links TRBV5-1 with TRBJ2-7, with D perhaps assigned TRBD1 or TRBD2 (5 bases each). Trimming removed 2 bases at V and 1 base at J, with 7 bases between. Germline CDR1 is SGHRS and CDR2 is YFSETQ. The CDR3 loop spans 13 amino acids. CDR3 sequence: CASSFGGSYEQYF. In DNA, the CDR3 is TGCGCCAGCAGCTTTGGGGGATCCTACGAGCAGTACTTC.

This clone has only a few counts. The chain combines TRBV5-4 with TRBJ2-1; D ambiguous. This CDR3 region has 13 residues. Trimming took off 1 base at V and 3 bases at J, with 5 bases between the two ends. Germline V gene lookup returns CDR1 SGHNT and CDR2 YYREEE (reference sequence). The CDR3: CASSLTFYNEQFF. In DNA form, the CDR3 reads TGTGCCAGCAGCTTGACATTCTACAATGAGCAGTTCTTC.

This clone appeared once. The CDR3 loop is CASSGRGTYEQYF. CDR3 nucleotide sequence: TGCGCCAGCAGCGGGAGAGGAACGTACGAGCAGTACTTC. The chain links TRBV5-1 to TRBJ2-7, with a possible D match to TRBD2 (5 bases). In germline, CDR1 is SGHRS, CDR2 YFSETQ. The ends were cut back, 4 bases at V and 4 bases at J, with 12 bases in the middle. CDR3 length: 13 residues.

The chain is built from TRBV5-1 and TRBJ1-5; no reliable D call. Germline V gene lookup returns CDR1 SGHRS and CDR2 YFSETQ. This CDR3 has 15 residues. Trimming cost V 0 bases and J 6 bases, with 13 bases left between them. The CDR3 reads CASSLAGNWGQPQHF. The DNA for the CDR3 is TGCGCCAGCAGCTTGGCGGGGAACTGGGGTCAGCCCCAGCATTTT.

In this sample, this clone turned up a few times. The J gene is TRBJ2-1, the V gene TRBV7-9; D ambiguous. Deletions cut 5 bases from V and 9 bases from J, with 14 bases between. The CDR3 runs 13 residues. Germline assignment: CDR1 SEHNR and CDR2 FQNEAQ (reference sequence). The CDR3 region has the DNA TGTGCCAGCAGCCCCACGCGGATAGGTGAGCAGTTCTTC. Translating it yields CASSPTRIGEQFF.